This is a list of T cell receptor beta chains from one sample in a study of cytomegalovirus exposure and HLA in healthy donors. Some clones are missing from TCRdb's copy, which holds only in-frame ones; the method was immunoSEQ multiplex PCR. The sample records about 89,000 clones, 85% being singletons. Input material: PBMCs. The receptors here all came from a man in his forties in good health and CMV-seropositive. Both conserved end residues are part of each CDR3. The order of the fields is clone size, D gene, V gene, J gene, CDR3 protein, CDR3 DNA. D genes are given only for firm matches. For some rows the clone size is stated as once, few or many, or as a class when expanded; others skip it.

once	.	TRBV4-2	TRBJ1-5	CASSQVTGIDQPQHF	TGTGCCAGCAGCCAAGTGACCGGGATAGATCAGCCCCAGCATTTT
.	TRBD2	TRBV6-5	TRBJ2-3	CASKWGGGAGDTQYF	TGTGCCAGCAAGTGGGGCGGGGGGGCAGGGGATACGCAGTATTTT
few	TRBD1	TRBV6-5	TRBJ1-3	CASRAGTGAGNTIYF	TGTGCCAGCAGGGCCGGGACAGGGGCTGGAAACACCATATATTTT
.	.	TRBV6-1	TRBJ2-1	CASPGARGYNEQFF	TGTGCCAGCCCGGGAGCGAGAGGGTACAATGAGCAGTTCTTC
once	.	TRBV30	TRBJ1-6	CAWSANREGHSPLHF	TGTGCCTGGAGTGCTAACAGGGAAGGCCATTCACCCCTCCACTTT
.	TRBD2	TRBV5-1	TRBJ2-3	CASSLQPTSGVGDTQYF	TGCGCCAGCAGCCTCCAGCCGACTAGCGGGGTCGGAGATACGCAGTATTTT
.	TRBD1	TRBV5-1	TRBJ1-5	CASSLDGQASNQPQHF	TGCGCCAGCAGCTTGGATGGACAGGCTAGCAATCAGCCCCAGCATTTT
.	.	TRBV10-3	TRBJ2-1	CAISEVQGGNEQFF	TGTGCCATCAGTGAGGTACAGGGGGGGAATGAGCAGTTCTTC
.	TRBD1	TRBV7-9	TRBJ2-7	CSSSLRRDREDEQYF	TGTTCCAGCAGCTTACGACGGGACAGGGAAGACGAGCAGTACTTC
.	.	TRBV7-6	TRBJ2-7	CASSLTGTYYEQYF	TGTGCCAGCAGCTTAACCGGGACATATTACGAGCAGTACTTC
.	TRBD2	TRBV7-2	TRBJ2-5	CASSPAGTSLETQYF	TGTGCCAGCAGCCCTGCCGGGACTAGCTTAGAGACCCAGTACTTC
.	.	TRBV7-9	TRBJ2-3	CSSSSLSDTQYF	TGTTCCAGCAGCTCCCTATCAGATACGCAGTATTTT
.	TRBD2	TRBV6-1	TRBJ2-5	CASSEATTSLVETQYF	TGTGCCAGCAGTGAGGCTACGACTAGCTTGGTCGAGACCCAGTACTTC
.	TRBD2	TRBV5-5	TRBJ2-5	CASSAGGRGVVLETQYF	TGTGCCAGCAGCGCCGGGGGGCGGGGGGTTGTCTTAGAGACCCAGTACTTC
.	.	TRBV29-1	TRBJ2-3	CSVDYRGGDTQYF	TGCAGCGTTGACTACAGGGGAGGAGATACGCAGTATTTT
.	.	TRBV5-4	TRBJ2-5	CASSLKGNQETQYF	TGTGCCAGCAGCTTGAAGGGGAACCAAGAGACCCAGTACTTC
.	TRBD1	TRBV4-1	TRBJ2-5	CASSQRDRGLEETQYF	TGCGCCAGCAGCCAGAGGGACAGGGGGCTGGAAGAGACCCAGTACTTC
.	TRBD2	TRBV7-9	TRBJ2-5	CASSTQLAGAFYQETQYF	TGTGCCAGCAGCACCCAACTAGCGGGGGCTTTCTACCAAGAGACCCAGTACTTC
.	TRBD1	TRBV18	TRBJ2-4	CASSPRDRLAKNIQYF	TGTGCCAGCTCACCACGGGACAGACTAGCCAAAAACATTCAGTACTTC
.	TRBD1	TRBV5-6	TRBJ2-7	CASSTGQGRYEQYF	TGTGCCAGCAGCACCGGACAGGGAAGGTACGAGCAGTACTTC
.	.	TRBV7-3	TRBJ2-1	CASSSAQGPGNEQFF	TGTGCCAGCAGCTCGGCCCAGGGCCCCGGAAATGAGCAGTTCTTC
few	TRBD1	TRBV30	TRBJ1-2	CAWSGQLYGYTF	TGTGCCTGGTCGGGACAGCTCTATGGCTACACCTTC
.	TRBD1	TRBV15	TRBJ2-7	CATSRADRGYEQYF	TGTGCCACCAGCAGGGCTGACAGGGGCTACGAGCAGTACTTC
.	.	TRBV5-1	TRBJ1-1	CASSLAEMNTEAFF	TGCGCCAGCAGCTTGGCAGAAATGAACACTGAAGCTTTCTTT
.	TRBD1	TRBV7-6	TRBJ1-6	CASSPSDRGNSPLHF	TGTGCCAGCAGCCCTTCCGACAGGGGTAATTCACCCCTCCACTTT